This passage covers 6 T cell receptor beta chains from one sample sequenced in a study of T cell responses to AZD1222 COVID-19 vaccine. Only in-frame clones appear in the TCRdb table, and some are missing; sequencing was by immunoSEQ multiplex PCR. The data hold about 92,000 clones, with approximately 91% observed a single time. This specimen was peripheral blood, taken on day 0 of AZD1222 vaccination. These TCRs come from an adult in good health.

There are a few counts of this clone. The rearrangement links TRBV5-1 to TRBJ2-7, with D unclear. V lost 1 base and J 4 bases, leaving 18 bases between the germline ends. Germline lookup yields CDR1 SGHRS and CDR2 YFSETQ. The CDR3 is 16 amino acids. In DNA, the CDR3 is TGCGCCAGCAGCTTGTCGGGCGGCAGGTCGAAATACGAGCAGTACTTC. This gives the protein CASSLSGGRSKYEQYF.

The rearrangement uses TRBV28 and TRBJ2-7, with TRBD2 as a possible D gene (5 bases). V lost 6 bases and J 4 bases, leaving 13 bases between the germline ends. Germline loops: CDR1 MDHEN, CDR2 SYDVKM. The CDR3 extends over 13 amino acids. CDR3 amino acids: CASSPGYRYEQYF. The DNA of the CDR3 is TGTGCCAGCAGCCCGGGGTATCGGTACGAGCAGTACTTC.

V and J are TRBV9 and TRBJ2-3; D not resolved. V was trimmed by 3 bases and J by 10 bases, leaving 6 bases between them. Germline loops: CDR1 SGDLS, CDR2 YYNGEE. The CDR3 runs to 10 residues. DNA of the CDR3: TGTGCCAGCAGCGGGAAGGCGCAGTATTTT. Translated, it gives CASSGKAQYF.

V is TRBV2 and J is TRBJ1-2; no clear D. Per the germline V gene, CDR1 is SNHLY and CDR2 is FYNNEI. V gave up 2 bases and J gave up 6 bases, with 16 bases separating them. The CDR3 runs to 15 residues. CDR3 protein: CASSEFGRQDDGYTF. CDR3 nucleotides: TGTGCCAGCAGTGAATTCGGAAGGCAGGACGATGGCTACACCTTC.

The chain has TRBV6-5 and TRBJ2-7, with D hard to call. This CDR3 contains 14 residues. The V end was cut by 8 bases, the J end by 2 bases, with 16 bases between. Germline lookup yields CDR1 MNHEY and CDR2 SVGAGI. The CDR3 here is CASPRSDLAYEQYF. The CDR3 nucleotides read TGTGCCAGCCCCAGGTCCGACCTAGCCTACGAGCAGTACTTC.

The chain joins TRBV6-2 or TRBV6-3 to TRBJ2-7; 9 nucleotides agree with TRBD2. CDR3 length equals 14 residues. The V segment lost 6 bases and the J segment 4 bases; nucleotides outside the gene matches: 7. Germline V lookup: CDR1 MNHEY, CDR2 SVGEGT. CDR3 residues: CASRPGSGGYEQYF. CDR3 in DNA: TGTGCCAGCAGGCCTGGTAGCGGGGGATACGAGCAGTACTTC.